This T cell receptor beta chain was profiled in a study of blood T cells in healthy people across ages. A second roughly 7 to 11 cycle PCR used barcoded and J-beta primers. TCRdb re-called the 5' RACE reads through MiXCR, storing one row per CDR3 protein. The sample consists of approximately 730,000 distinct CDR3 sequences, approximately 39% of them appearing once. V lost 2 bases and J 4 bases, leaving 14 bases between the germline ends. This CDR3 region has 14 residues. CDR1 and CDR2 from the germline V gene are DFQATT and SNEGSKA (reference sequence). The receptor was derived from a woman in her sixties or seventies in good health. The chain combines TRBV20-1 with TRBJ1-1; D possibly corresponds to TRBD1 (6 bases). The sequencing input was blood. The CDR3 nucleotides read TGCAGTGCTAGATGGGGGCCCGAGCGCACTGAAGCTTTCTTT. Residues: CSARWGPERTEAFF.